The 10 T cell receptor beta chains listed next were all sequenced from one sample in a study of CD8 T cells in ankylosing spondylitis. TCRdb independently ran MiXCR on the 5' RACE reads; one entry per CDR3 protein. Of roughly 250,000 distinct CDR3 sequences in the sample, approximately 9% were seen once. Sequenced: blood, either unsorted or a sorted T cell fraction (not recorded which). These receptors all come from a male donor with ankylosing spondylitis or in good health (not recorded which).

This clonotype has at least ten counts. The rearrangement links TRBV27 to TRBJ2-1, with unresolved D. The germline V and J ends were trimmed by 5 bases and 1 base, with 15 bases remaining between them. Germline lookup yields CDR1 MNHEY and CDR2 SMNVEV (reference sequence). The CDR3 covers 16 residues. The CDR3 region has the DNA TGTGCCAGCAGTCCCCCACCCCTATCTTCCTACAATGAGCAGTTCTTC. Translated: CASSPPPLSSYNEQFF.

The rearrangement joins TRBV11-2 to TRBJ2-1, with TRBD2 matching 8 bases. CDR1 is SGHAT, CDR2 FQNNGV, per germline. The CDR3 extends over 14 amino acids. The ends lost 6 bases at V and 5 bases at J; junction bases unmatched: 6. The CDR3, as DNA: TGTGCCAGCAGTCTTAGCGGGGTCGACAATGAGCAGTTCTTC. Translating gives CASSLSGVDNEQFF. Variable domain in full (rest from reference TRBV11-2 and TRBJ2-1): EAGVAQSPRYKIIEKRQSVAFWCNPISGHATLYWYQQILGQGPKLLIQFQNNGVVDDSQLPKDRFSAERLKGVDSTLKIQPAKLEDSAVYLCASSLSGVDNEQFFGPGTRLTVL.

This sequence joins TRBV5-1 and TRBJ2-6, with no clear D. The CDR3 contains 17 residues. Germline V CDR1 and CDR2: SGHRS, YFSETQ. The germline V and J ends were trimmed by 0 bases and 0 bases, with 10 bases remaining between them. CDR3 sequence (DNA): TGCGCCAGCAGCTTGGCCTATGGGCGCTCTGGGGCCAACGTCCTGACTTTC. The encoded protein is CASSLAYGRSGANVLTF.

This clonotype was observed many times. The chain couples TRBV6-6 to TRBJ1-1; no clear D. Germline lookup yields CDR1 MNHNY and CDR2 SVGAGI (reference sequence). V dropped 7 bases and J dropped 4 bases, with 10 bases sitting between them. The CDR3 is 12 residues long. CDR3 residues: CASTHFLTEAFF. The CDR3 coding sequence is TGTGCCAGCACCCATTTTCTCACTGAAGCTTTCTTT.

This chain connects TRBV12-3 or TRBV12-4 to TRBJ2-7; 12 bases line up with TRBD2. The CDR3 covers 15 residues. The trim removed 6 bases at V and 8 bases at J, leaving 11 bases unmatched. The CDR3 loop reads CASSLRGLAGSKQYF. DNA for the CDR3: TGTGCCAGCAGCCTCAGGGGACTAGCGGGCTCAAAGCAGTACTTC.

V gene TRBV27 combines with J gene TRBJ2-5; 7 bases are a match to TRBD1. Germline V gene lookup returns CDR1 MNHEY and CDR2 SMNVEV (reference sequence). The CDR3 covers 15 residues. The V gene end was trimmed by 3 bases and the J gene end by 2 bases; junction bases not matched to a gene: 6. The CDR3 loop reads CASSFQPGQQETQYF. The CDR3 DNA reads as TGTGCCAGCAGTTTTCAGCCGGGACAGCAAGAGACCCAGTACTTC.

There are many counts of this clonotype. The chain recombines TRBV20-1 with TRBJ2-7; D may correspond to TRBD1 or TRBD2 (7 bases each). Germline V gene sequence: CDR1 DFQATT, CDR2 SNEGSKA (reference sequence). V was cut by 6 bases and J by 3 bases, with 15 bases left in between. The length of the CDR3 is 13 residues. CDR3 residues: CSAAAGGDYEQYF. CDR3 coding DNA: TGCAGTGCAGCAGCAGGGGGGGACTACGAGCAGTACTTC.

This clonotype appeared many times. This chain links TRBV19 with TRBJ1-1; D unclear. The CDR3 has 12 residues. Germline CDR1 reads LNHDA; CDR2 reads SQIVND (reference sequence). The ends were cut back, 4 bases at V and 6 bases at J, with 9 bases in the middle. This CDR3 is CASSRPSPEAFF. The CDR3 DNA reads as TGTGCCAGTAGTAGGCCTTCGCCTGAAGCTTTCTTT.

This clonotype was observed at least ten times. The V and J genes are TRBV7-2 and TRBJ1-6, with TRBD1 identical over 7 bases. Losses at the gene ends were 5 bases for V and 4 bases for J; bases not matched to a gene: 8. Germline CDR1 and CDR2: SGHTA and FQGNSA. This CDR3 has 16 residues. This chain's CDR3 is CASSQYRDSYNSPLHF. As DNA, the CDR3 is TGTGCCAGCAGCCAATACCGGGACAGTTATAATTCACCCCTCCACTTT.

This clonotype was counted many times. The chain couples TRBV12-3 or TRBV12-4 to TRBJ2-1; possible D gene TRBD2, 6 bases. V gave up 6 bases and J gave up 10 bases, with 13 bases separating them. The CDR3 is 12 amino acids. The CDR3 nucleotides read TGTGCCAGCAGGGACATTGGGGGGGAGCAGTTCTTC. Translated, it gives CASRDIGGEQFF.